What follows is one TCR beta chain and its context. Its antigen is still unknown. These data come from a study of cytomegalovirus exposure and HLA in healthy donors. Study-level results: In vitro confirmation showed three CMV-associated chains to be CMV antigen specific. It was in a later analysis that TCR association rates were seen to vary by HLA locus, highest for DRB1 and lowest for HLA-C. Available immune exposure information covered CMV serostatus only. An analysis done earlier found most TCR beta V segments productive about 87% or about 30% of the time.

Primers included in the PCR were 60 Vbeta and 13 Jbeta primers. Here immunoSEQ multiplex PCR was the method, and the copy in TCRdb shows in-frame clones only, minus some. The data show about 210,000 clones, roughly four fifths seen once. This CDR3 comprises 14 residues. Trimming took 3 bases from V and 8 from J; bases not matched to a gene: 4. CDR1 SGHRS and CDR2 YFSETQ come from the germline V gene. The sequence was obtained from a woman aged 45 to 65 in good health and CMV-seropositive. This sequence joins TRBV5-1 and TRBJ2-1; 11 bases are a match to TRBD2. Sequenced input: PBMCs. The CDR3 loop reads CASSSSLAGDEQFF. CDR3 DNA sequence: TGCGCCAGCAGCTCCTCACTAGCGGGGGATGAGCAGTTCTTC.